This T cell receptor (beta chain) was captured in a study of naive and memory T cell subsets. The study, taken as a whole, reports: The RNA method is potentially sensitive to activation and differentiation changes.

The library had UMIs added by 3' ligation of an oligonucleotide to TCR cDNA. Input was roughly 1 to 1,100 ng of DNase-treated total RNA without cell sorting. Four PCR rounds used nested alpha and beta constant region primers plus the SP2 primer. Reverse transcription of blood and skin TCR RNA was primed at alpha and beta constant regions. TCRdb itself ran the 5' RACE reads through MiXCR, one entry per CDR3 protein. The table includes 32,000 or so distinct CDR3 sequences, over 15% detected once. As regards this clonotype: The antigen remains undetermined.

Germline CDR1 and CDR2: MNHEY and SVGEGT. V shed 10 bases and J shed 2 bases, with 12 bases lying between them. CDR3 size: 13 residues. This TCR was recovered from a female donor in good health. J is TRBJ2-1 and V is TRBV6-2 or TRBV6-3, with D perhaps matching TRBD2 (5 bases). The CDR3 DNA reads TGTGCCATTTCGACTACCACCTACAATGAGCAGTTCTTC. It is translated as CAISTTTYNEQFF.